This TCR beta chain stems from a study of cytomegalovirus exposure and HLA in healthy donors. General study results and limits: Roughly uniform sequencing depth across donors was assumed, possibly incorrectly.

At sampling all donors were nominally healthy, likely with unrecorded immune exposures. CDR1 MRHNA and CDR2 SNTAGT come from the germline V gene. The CDR3 consists of 13 residues. The J segment lost 4 bases and the V segment lost 2 bases, leaving 1 base of the junction unmatched. On this clone itself: Its target is not known.

A multiplex PCR was run with 60 Vbeta primers and 13 Jbeta primers. Profiling relied on immunoSEQ multiplex PCR, and the TCRdb table lists in-frame clones only, not all of them. In the table there are around 94,000 clones, roughly 83% of which are singletons. The rearrangement uses TRBV6-4 and TRBJ1-1, with 7 nucleotides matching TRBD1. The sequencing sample was made of PBMCs. The TCR sequence derives from a man aged 18 to 30 in good health and CMV-seronegative. The CDR3 loop reads CASSDRGPTEAFF. In DNA, the CDR3 is TGTGCCAGCAGTGACAGGGGGCCCACTGAAGCTTTCTTT.